These T cell receptor beta chains were read from a single sample in a study of cytomegalovirus exposure and HLA in healthy donors. Data came from immunoSEQ multiplex PCR; TCRdb stores just in-frame clones and leaves some out. The sample has more than 150,000 clones; around 82% are singletons. The sample taken for sequencing was PBMCs. These TCRs come from a woman aged 50 to 60 in good health and CMV-seropositive. The CDR3 runs from the conserved cysteine through the conserved F or W. The D gene is left open where the match is weak. The listing skips clone size in some rows; elsewhere it reads once, few, many or a size class.

abundance	d_gene	v_gene	j_gene	CDR3nt	CDR3aa
NA	TRBD1	TRBV4-1	TRBJ2-7	TGCGCCAGCAGCCTTTCGGGACAGGTCAATCCAACCTACGAGCAGTACTTC	CASSLSGQVNPTYEQYF
NA	NA	TRBV11-2	TRBJ2-3	TGTGCCAGCAGCTTAGGGGGGGTCCATAGCACAGATACGCAGTATTTT	CASSLGGVHSTDTQYF
many	NA	TRBV5-6	TRBJ2-2	TGTGCCAGCAGCTTGGATTTCGAGCACACCGGGGAGCTGTTTTTT	CASSLDFEHTGELFF
NA	NA	TRBV2	TRBJ2-7	TGTGCCAGCAGAAAAGACAGCTACGAGCAGTACTTC	CASRKDSYEQYF
NA	TRBD1	TRBV6-6	TRBJ2-1	TGTGCCAGCAGTTACTCAACAGGGGAGAATGAGCAGTTCTTC	CASSYSTGENEQFF
few	NA	TRBV18	TRBJ1-4	TGTGCCAGCTCGCAGACAGGAAGGGATGAAAAACTGTTTTTT	CASSQTGRDEKLFF
NA	NA	TRBV7-2	TRBJ2-7	TGTGCCAGCAGCGTCCAAGGGGTTTCCGAGCAGTACTTC	CASSVQGVSEQYF
NA	NA	TRBV6-6	TRBJ2-2	TGTGCCAGCAGTTACGCAACAGGGCCCGGGGAGCTGTTTTTT	CASSYATGPGELFF
NA	NA	TRBV15	TRBJ1-2	TGTGCCACCAGCTCCCGCTATGGCTACACCTTC	CATSSRYGYTF
NA	TRBD1	TRBV15	TRBJ1-2	TGTGCCACCAGCAGAGAGGGGCCAGGGAGCCGGGACAGGGTACCATATGGCTACACCTTC	CATSREGPGSRDRVPYGYTF
NA	NA	TRBV30	TRBJ2-2	TGTGCCGGATTAAGTGGGCACACCGGGGAGCTGTTTTTT	CAGLSGHTGELFF
NA	TRBD2	TRBV2	TRBJ2-3	TGTGCCAGCAGTGGACTAGCGGGGGATAAAAATACGCAGTATTTT	CASSGLAGDKNTQYF
NA	NA	TRBV5-1	TRBJ1-1	TGCGCCAGCAGCCCCGGGGGGGCCATGAACACTGAAGCTTTCTTT	CASSPGGAMNTEAFF
few	NA	TRBV6-1	TRBJ1-2	TGTGCCAGCAGTGAAGCAGGCAGGGCCGGGGGCTACACCTTC	CASSEAGRAGGYTF
NA	NA	TRBV19	TRBJ1-5	TGTGCCAGTAGTATACCCTCGACAGGTTATCAGCCCCAGCATTTT	CASSIPSTGYQPQHF
NA	TRBD1	TRBV5-6	TRBJ1-3	TGTGCCAGCAGCTATGGGACAGGGATTGTCAGCTCTGGAAACACCATATATTTT	CASSYGTGIVSSGNTIYF
NA	NA	TRBV9	TRBJ1-1	TGTGCCAGCAGCGTCGGGGGGCCGGGAACTGAAGCTTTCTTT	CASSVGGPGTEAFF
NA	TRBD2	TRBV5-4	TRBJ2-2	TGTGCCAGCAGTGAGGGACGCGGGGGTAACGGGGAGCTGTTTTTT	CASSEGRGGNGELFF
NA	TRBD1	TRBV18	TRBJ2-1	TGTGCCAGCTCGGACGGACAGGGTACCTACAATGAGCAGTTCTTC	CASSDGQGTYNEQFF
NA	NA	TRBV9	TRBJ1-1	TGTGCCAGCAGCGCCGACCCGGGCACTGAAGCTTTCTTT	CASSADPGTEAFF
NA	NA	TRBV9	TRBJ1-1	TGTGCCAGCAGCCCTCGGGGAAGCACTGAAGCTTTCTTT	CASSPRGSTEAFF
once	TRBD2	TRBV7-9	TRBJ2-3	TGTGCCAGCGGCGAGCGGGGGAGGGCAGATACGCAGTATTTT	CASGERGRADTQYF
NA	TRBD2	TRBV7-2	TRBJ2-1	TGTGCCAGCAGCCTCATTAGCGGGGGGGCCCGGAATGAGCAGTTCTTC	CASSLISGGARNEQFF
once	NA	TRBV6-5	TRBJ1-2	TGTGCCTCCCTAGGGGGGGGCTCCTATGGCTACACCTTC	CASLGGGSYGYTF
once	NA	TRBV7-8	TRBJ2-7	TGTGCCAGCAGCCTTAGGACAGCCTACGAGCAGTACTTC	CASSLRTAYEQYF
NA	NA	TRBV6-6	TRBJ1-2	TGTGCCAGCAGTTCGTTGGGGGGTGCCTATGGCTACACCTTC	CASSSLGGAYGYTF
NA	NA	TRBV15	TRBJ1-4	TGTGCCACCGAGGACTGGGAAAAACTGTTTTTT	CATEDWEKLFF
few	NA	TRBV6-1	TRBJ1-2	TGTGCCAGCAGTAAGTCGGACAGTTATGGCTACACCTTC	CASSKSDSYGYTF
NA	NA	TRBV7-2	TRBJ2-2	TGTGCCAGCAGCTTAGTGAAGGGACTCACGGGCGCCGGGGAGCTGTTTTTT	CASSLVKGLTGAGELFF
NA	NA	TRBV19	TRBJ1-4	TGTGCCAGTAGTATAGCTTACGGAGGGGGGGCTAATGAAAAACTGTTTTTT	CASSIAYGGGANEKLFF
NA	TRBD2	TRBV5-4	TRBJ2-3	TGTGCCAGCACGGGGGGTGATACGCAGTATTTT	CASTGGDTQYF
NA	NA	TRBV7-9	TRBJ1-1	TGTGCCAGCAGCTTTGTAGTCGGAAGGCGCGGGGACACTGAAGCTTTCTTT	CASSFVVGRRGDTEAFF
once	TRBD1	TRBV7-8	TRBJ2-2	TGTGCCAGCAGCTTACGGCTTGGGACAGGGGGCAACACCGGGGAGCTGTTTTTT	CASSLRLGTGGNTGELFF
NA	TRBD1	TRBV2	TRBJ1-4	TGTGCCAGCAGATTGACCTCCGGGACAGGATATGCAACTAATGAAAAACTGTTTTTT	CASRLTSGTGYATNEKLFF
NA	TRBD1	TRBV5-4	TRBJ2-7	TGTGCCAGCAGCTGGGGACAGGGGGCTCCGACTCTTTACGAGCAGTACTTC	CASSWGQGAPTLYEQYF
NA	TRBD2	TRBV7-2	TRBJ2-3	TGTGCCAGCAGCTGGAGTATGCCAGGACTAGCGGGGCCCGATACGCAGTATTTT	CASSWSMPGLAGPDTQYF
NA	NA	TRBV7-8	TRBJ1-5	TGTGCCAGCAGCTCGGACACTGGGAATCAGCCCCAGCATTTT	CASSSDTGNQPQHF
NA	TRBD1	TRBV6-1	TRBJ2-5	TGTGCCAGCAGCTTACAGGGGGTTGGAGAGACCCAGTACTTC	CASSLQGVGETQYF
once	NA	TRBV19	TRBJ1-1	TGTGCCAGTGCAGAAAGTATCACTGAAGCTTTCTTT	CASAESITEAFF
NA	TRBD2	TRBV19	TRBJ2-7	TGTGCCAGTAGTATGGGACTAGCGGGGATCTACGAGCAGTACTTC	CASSMGLAGIYEQYF
NA	TRBD1	TRBV7-8	TRBJ2-5	TGTGCCATCTCGGGGACAGGGGTTGAGCAGTACTTC	CAISGTGVEQYF
once	NA	TRBV5-1	TRBJ2-1	TGCGCCAGCAGCTTGGACAGGGTGGGGGAGCAGTTCTTC	CASSLDRVGEQFF
NA	TRBD2	TRBV5-1	TRBJ2-1	TGCGCCAGCAGCCCCCAGGGCGGGGGGAGCTCCTACAATGAGCAGTTCTTC	CASSPQGGGSSYNEQFF
once	TRBD1	TRBV11-2	TRBJ2-1	TGTGCCAGCAGCCCCGGACAGGGGGTCTACAATGAGCAGTTCTTC	CASSPGQGVYNEQFF
few	TRBD2	TRBV6-1	TRBJ2-1	TGTGCCAGCAGTGAAGGACTAGCGGGGGGCCAGAGTCGTGCCCAGTTCTTC	CASSEGLAGGQSRAQFF
few	NA	TRBV5-4	TRBJ1-1	TGTGCCAGCAGCCCCTCGGCAGGGGTGAACACTGAAGCTTTCTTT	CASSPSAGVNTEAFF
NA	NA	TRBV28	TRBJ1-1	TGTGCCAGCAGTCAGGGACAGAACACTGAAGCTTTCTTT	CASSQGQNTEAFF